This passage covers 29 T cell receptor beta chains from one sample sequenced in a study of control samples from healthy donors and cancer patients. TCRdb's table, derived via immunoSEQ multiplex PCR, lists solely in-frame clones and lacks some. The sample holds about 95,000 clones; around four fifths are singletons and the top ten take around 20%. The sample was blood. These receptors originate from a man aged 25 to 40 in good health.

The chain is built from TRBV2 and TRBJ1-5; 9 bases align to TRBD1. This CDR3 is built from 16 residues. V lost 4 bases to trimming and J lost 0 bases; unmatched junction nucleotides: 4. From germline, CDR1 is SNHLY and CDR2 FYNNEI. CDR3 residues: CASSGQGGHSNQPQHF. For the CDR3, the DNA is TGTGCCAGCAGTGGACAGGGGGGCCATAGCAATCAGCCCCAGCATTTT.

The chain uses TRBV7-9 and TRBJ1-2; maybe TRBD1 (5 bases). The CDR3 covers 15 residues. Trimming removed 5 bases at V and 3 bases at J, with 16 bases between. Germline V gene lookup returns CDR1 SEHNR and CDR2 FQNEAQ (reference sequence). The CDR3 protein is CASSTKRGGDYGYTF. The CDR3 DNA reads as TGTGCCAGCAGCACGAAGAGGGGAGGTGACTATGGCTACACCTTC.

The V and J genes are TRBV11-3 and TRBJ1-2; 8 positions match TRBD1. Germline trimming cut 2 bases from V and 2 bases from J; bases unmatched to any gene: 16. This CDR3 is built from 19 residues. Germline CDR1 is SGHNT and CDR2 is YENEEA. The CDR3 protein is CASSLKWAGTGNENYGYTF. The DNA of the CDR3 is TGTGCCAGCAGCTTAAAATGGGCCGGGACAGGTAACGAAAACTATGGCTACACCTTC.

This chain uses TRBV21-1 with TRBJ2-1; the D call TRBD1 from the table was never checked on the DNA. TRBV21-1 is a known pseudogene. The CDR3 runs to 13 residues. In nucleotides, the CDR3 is TGTGCCAGCAGCAAAAGGGGGATCTATGAGCAGTTCTTC. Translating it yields CASSKRGIYEQFF.

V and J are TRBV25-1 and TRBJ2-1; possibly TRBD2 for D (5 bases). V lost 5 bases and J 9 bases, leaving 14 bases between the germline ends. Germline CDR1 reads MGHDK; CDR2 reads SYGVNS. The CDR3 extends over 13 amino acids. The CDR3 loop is CASSTRTHSEQFF. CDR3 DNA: TGTGCCAGCAGTACAAGGACTCACAGTGAGCAGTTCTTC.

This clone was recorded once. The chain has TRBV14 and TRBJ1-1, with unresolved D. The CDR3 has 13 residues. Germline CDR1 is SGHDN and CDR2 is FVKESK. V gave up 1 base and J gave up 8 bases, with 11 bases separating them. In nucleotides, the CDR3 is TGTGCCAGCAGCCAAGTCGGCGGTGGAGAAGCTTTCTTT. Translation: CASSQVGGGEAFF.

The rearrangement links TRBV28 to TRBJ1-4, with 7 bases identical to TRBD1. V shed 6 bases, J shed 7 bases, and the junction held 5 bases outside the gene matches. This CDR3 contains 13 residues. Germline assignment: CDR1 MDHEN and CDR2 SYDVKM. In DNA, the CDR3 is TGTGCCAGCAGAGCAGGGGGAGGTGAAAAACTGTTTTTT. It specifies CASRAGGGEKLFF.

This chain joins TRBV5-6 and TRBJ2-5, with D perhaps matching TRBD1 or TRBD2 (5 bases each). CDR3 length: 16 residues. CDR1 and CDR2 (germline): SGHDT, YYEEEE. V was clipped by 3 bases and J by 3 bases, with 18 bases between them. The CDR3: CASSSNPGPRKETQYF. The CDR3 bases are TGTGCCAGCAGCTCTAACCCGGGACCGAGAAAAGAGACCCAGTACTTC.

The chain's CDR3 is CASSFGRNSPLHF. The DNA of the CDR3 is TGTGCCAGCAGTTTCGGCCGTAATTCACCCCTCCACTTT. The chain uses TRBV12-3 or TRBV12-4 and TRBJ1-6; D is undetermined. The CDR3 is 13 residues long. Trimming removed 3 bases from V and 6 bases from J, with 6 bases in between.

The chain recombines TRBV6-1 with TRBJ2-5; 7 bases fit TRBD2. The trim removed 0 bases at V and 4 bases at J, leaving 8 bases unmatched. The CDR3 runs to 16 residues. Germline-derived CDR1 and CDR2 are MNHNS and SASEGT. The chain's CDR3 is CASSEALGGRGETQYF. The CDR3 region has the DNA TGTGCCAGCAGTGAAGCGCTGGGAGGGAGGGGAGAGACCCAGTACTTC.

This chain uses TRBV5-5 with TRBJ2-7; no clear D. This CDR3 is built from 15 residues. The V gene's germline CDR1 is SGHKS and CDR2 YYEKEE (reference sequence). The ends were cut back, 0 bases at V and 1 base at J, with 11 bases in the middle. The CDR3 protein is CASSLGVAASYEQYF. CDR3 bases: TGTGCCAGCAGCTTGGGAGTCGCGGCGTCCTACGAGCAGTACTTC.

CDR3 region: CASRLDTGELFF. The CDR3 nucleotides read TGTGCCAGCAGACTAGACACCGGGGAGCTGTTTTTT. The V gene is TRBV2, the J gene TRBJ2-2; D may be TRBD2 (5 bases). Trimming stripped 6 bases from V and 3 bases from J, with 5 bases between. This CDR3 comprises 12 residues. The germline CDR1 and CDR2 sequences are SNHLY and FYNNEI.

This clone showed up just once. The CDR3 DNA is TGTGCCACCGGGGACGCCTATGGCTACACCTTC. Translating gives CATGDAYGYTF. The rearrangement links TRBV5-4 to TRBJ1-2, with a tentative D call TRBD1 (5 bases). There are 11 residues in the CDR3. CDR1 is SGHNT and CDR2 is YYREEE in the germline V gene (reference sequence). Trimming stripped 9 bases from V and 4 bases from J, with 10 bases between.

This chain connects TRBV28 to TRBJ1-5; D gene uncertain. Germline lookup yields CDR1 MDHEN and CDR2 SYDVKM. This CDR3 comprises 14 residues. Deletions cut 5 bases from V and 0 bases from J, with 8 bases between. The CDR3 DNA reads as TGTGCCAGCAGTCCTTTGGATAGCAATCAGCCCCAGCATTTT. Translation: CASSPLDSNQPQHF.

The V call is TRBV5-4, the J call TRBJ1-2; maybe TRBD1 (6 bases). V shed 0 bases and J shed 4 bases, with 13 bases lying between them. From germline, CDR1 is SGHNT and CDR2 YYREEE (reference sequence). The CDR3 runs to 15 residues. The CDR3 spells CASSLDGDRSYGYTF. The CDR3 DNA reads TGTGCCAGCAGCTTGGACGGAGACAGGAGCTATGGCTACACCTTC.

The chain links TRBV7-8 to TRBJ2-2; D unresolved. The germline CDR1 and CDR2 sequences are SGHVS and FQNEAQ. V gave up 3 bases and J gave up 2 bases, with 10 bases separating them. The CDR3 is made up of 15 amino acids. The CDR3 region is CASSFTISNTGELFF. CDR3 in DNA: TGTGCCAGCAGCTTTACGATAAGCAACACCGGGGAGCTGTTTTTT.

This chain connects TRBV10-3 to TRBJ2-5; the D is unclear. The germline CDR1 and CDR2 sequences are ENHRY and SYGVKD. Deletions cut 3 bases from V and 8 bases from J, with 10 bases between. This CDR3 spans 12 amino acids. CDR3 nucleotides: TGTGCCATCAGTGACCCGTCAGAAACCCAGTACTTC. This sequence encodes CAISDPSETQYF.

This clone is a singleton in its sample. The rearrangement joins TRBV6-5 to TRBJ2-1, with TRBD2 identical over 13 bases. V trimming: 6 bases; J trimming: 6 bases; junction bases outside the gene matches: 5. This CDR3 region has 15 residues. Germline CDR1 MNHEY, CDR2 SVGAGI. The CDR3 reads CASSETSGGTNEQFF. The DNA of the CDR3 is TGTGCCAGCAGCGAGACTAGCGGGGGGACCAATGAGCAGTTCTTC.

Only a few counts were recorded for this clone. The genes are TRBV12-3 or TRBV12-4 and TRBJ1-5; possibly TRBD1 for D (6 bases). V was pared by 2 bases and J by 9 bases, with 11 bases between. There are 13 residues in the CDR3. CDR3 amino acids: CASSLRGKGPQHF. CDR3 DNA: TGTGCCAGCAGTTTAAGGGGGAAGGGGCCCCAGCATTTT.

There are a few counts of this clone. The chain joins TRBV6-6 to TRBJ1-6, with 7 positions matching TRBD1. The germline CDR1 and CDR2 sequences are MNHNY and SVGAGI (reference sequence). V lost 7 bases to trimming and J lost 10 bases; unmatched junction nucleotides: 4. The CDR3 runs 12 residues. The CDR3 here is CASNTGESPLHF. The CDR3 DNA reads TGTGCCAGCAATACAGGGGAGTCACCCCTCCACTTT.

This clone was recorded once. Here the CDR3 reads CASNGQGDSQPQHF. In DNA form, the CDR3 reads TGTGCCAGCAACGGACAGGGGGATAGTCAGCCCCAGCATTTT. The chain couples TRBV6-6 to TRBJ1-5, with 10 nucleotides matching TRBD1. Germline trimming cut 7 bases from V and 6 bases from J; bases unmatched to any gene: 6. CDR1 MNHNY and CDR2 SVGAGI come from the germline V gene (reference sequence). CDR3 length: 14 amino acids.

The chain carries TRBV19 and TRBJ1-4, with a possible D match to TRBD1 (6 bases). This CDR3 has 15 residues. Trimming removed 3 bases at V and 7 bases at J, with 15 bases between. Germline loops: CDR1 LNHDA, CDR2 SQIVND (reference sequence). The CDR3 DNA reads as TGTGCCAGTAGTATCGGGGGGCAGACGGGTGAAAAACTGTTTTTT. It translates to CASSIGGQTGEKLFF.

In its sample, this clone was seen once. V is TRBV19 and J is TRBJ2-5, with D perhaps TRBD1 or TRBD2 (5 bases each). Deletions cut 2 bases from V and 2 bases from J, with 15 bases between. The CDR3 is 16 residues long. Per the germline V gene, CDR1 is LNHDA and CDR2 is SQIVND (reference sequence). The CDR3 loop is CASSIHGTVAQETQYF. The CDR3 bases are TGTGCCAGTAGTATACATGGGACCGTCGCGCAAGAGACCCAGTACTTC.

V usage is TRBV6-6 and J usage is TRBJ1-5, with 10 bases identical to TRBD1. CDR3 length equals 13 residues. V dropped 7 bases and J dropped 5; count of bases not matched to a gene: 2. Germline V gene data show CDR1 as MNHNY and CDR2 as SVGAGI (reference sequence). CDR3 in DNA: TGTGCCAGCAAGGGGACAGGGGATCAGCCCCAGCATTTT. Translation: CASKGTGDQPQHF.

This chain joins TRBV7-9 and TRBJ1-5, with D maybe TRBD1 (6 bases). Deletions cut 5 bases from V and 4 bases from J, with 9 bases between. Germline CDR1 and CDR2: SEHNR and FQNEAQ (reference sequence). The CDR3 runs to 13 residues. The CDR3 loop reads CASSIQGNQPQHF. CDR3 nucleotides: TGTGCCAGCAGCATACAGGGAAATCAGCCCCAGCATTTT.

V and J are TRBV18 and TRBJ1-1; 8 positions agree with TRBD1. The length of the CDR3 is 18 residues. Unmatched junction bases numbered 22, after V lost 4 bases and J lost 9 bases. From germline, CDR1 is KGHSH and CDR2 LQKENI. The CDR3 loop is CASSHSTLQTGTGTKAFF. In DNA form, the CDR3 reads TGTGCCAGCTCACACTCGACATTACAAACCGGGACAGGAACTAAAGCTTTCTTT.

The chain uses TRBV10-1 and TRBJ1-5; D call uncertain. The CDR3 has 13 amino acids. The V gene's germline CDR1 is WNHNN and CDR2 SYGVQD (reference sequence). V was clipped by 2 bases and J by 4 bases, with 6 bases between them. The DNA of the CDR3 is TGCGCCAGCAGTGAGACACCTAATCAGCCCCAGCATTTT. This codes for CASSETPNQPQHF.

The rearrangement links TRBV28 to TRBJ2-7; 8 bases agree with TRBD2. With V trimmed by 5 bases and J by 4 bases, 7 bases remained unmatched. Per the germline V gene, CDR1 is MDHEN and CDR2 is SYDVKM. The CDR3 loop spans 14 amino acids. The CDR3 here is CASSRGGIGYEQYF. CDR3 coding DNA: TGTGCCAGCAGTCGGGGGGGAATTGGGTACGAGCAGTACTTC. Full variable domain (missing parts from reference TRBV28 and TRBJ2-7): DVKVTQSSRYLVKRTGEKVFLECVQDMDHENMFWYRQDPGLGLRLIYFSYDVKMKEKGDIPEGYSVSREKKERFSLILESASTNQTSMYLCASSRGGIGYEQYFGPGTRLTVT.

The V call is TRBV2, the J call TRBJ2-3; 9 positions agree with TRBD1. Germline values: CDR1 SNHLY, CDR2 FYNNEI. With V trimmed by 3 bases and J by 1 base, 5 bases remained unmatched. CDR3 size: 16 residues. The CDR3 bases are TGTGCCAGCAGTGACCACCGGGACAGGGGCACAGATACGCAGTATTTT. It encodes CASSDHRDRGTDTQYF.